The clone carrying this T cell receptor beta chain was detected a few times. Its antigen remains unidentified. The sample is drawn from a study of cytomegalovirus exposure and HLA in healthy donors. Study-wide results and caveats: It was confirmed in vitro that three of the CMV-associated chains were specific for CMV antigens.

Looked up from germline, CDR1 is SEHNR and CDR2 is FQNEAQ (reference sequence). The V end was cut by 5 bases, the J end by 2 bases, with 13 bases between. The CDR3 totals 14 residues. PCR amplification relied on 60 Vbeta primers (plus 13 Jbeta primers). TCRdb's copy holds only in-frame clones and misses some; the assay was immunoSEQ multiplex PCR. The sample yields roughly 86,000 clones, about three fifths seen once. The receptor was derived from a man aged 25 to 40 in good health and CMV-seronegative. The material sequenced was PBMCs. V usage is TRBV7-9 and J usage is TRBJ2-7; D perhaps matches TRBD2 (5 bases). Written as DNA, the CDR3 is TGTGCCAGCAGCCCCAGCGGTGCGACCTACGAGCAGTACTTC. Amino acids: CASSPSGATYEQYF. Combining the CDR3 with reference TRBV7-9 and TRBJ2-7 gives the whole variable domain DTGVSQNPRHKITKRGQNVTFRCDPISEHNRLYWYRQTLGQGPEFLTYFQNEAQLEKSRLLSDRFSAERPKGSFSTLEIQRTEQGDSAMYLCASSPSGATYEQYFGPGTRLTVT.